This TCR beta chain was sequenced during a study of blood T cells in healthy people across ages. General study findings and limits: Leaving the PBMCs unsorted stopped any conclusive comparison of naive versus antigen-experienced cells. Roughly linear declines in TCR beta diversity per million T cells occurred with age.

This clonotype came up a few times. Its antigen is still unknown. The trim removed 5 bases at V and 2 bases at J, leaving 4 bases unmatched. The CDR3 sequence is 15 residues long. With a J-beta primer mix and a sample-barcoded 5' primer, a second PCR ran about 6 to 11 cycles. Each TCR beta cDNA got a 12-nucleotide random molecular identifier. TCRdb re-derived calls from the 5' RACE reads in MiXCR, one entry per CDR3 protein. The table records some 730,000 distinct CDR3 sequences, about 20% of them present only once. Sequences were obtained from blood. This TCR was recovered from a man between 65 and 85 years old in good health. The rearrangement links TRBV12-3 or TRBV12-4 to TRBJ2-3; TRBD2 aligns across 10 bases. The CDR3 coding sequence is TGTGCCAGCAGTCGCGGACTAGCGGTCACAGATACGCAGTATTTT. Translating gives CASSRGLAVTDTQYF.